This TCR beta chain derives from a study of blood T cell repertoires in COVID-19 (TCRdb year 2020). As for the study more broadly: Collaborator samples came from the United States, Italy and Spain and covered acute and convalescent phases of COVID-19. Subjects who had been exposed to COVID-19, were actively infected with it, or had recovered from it provided the deeply sampled blood TCRbeta repertoires that made up the dataset. The prospective study material was composed of cDNA or gDNA derived from T cells, B-cell-depleted T cells, or PBMCs. Where available, HLA class I and class II types were obtained from metadata supplied by the sample provider rather than from assay-based typing. A de-identified subject ID, COVID-19 status, age in years and sex were almost always included in the sample metadata. Samples came from the ongoing ImmuneRACE study (first 160 participants) plus 1,254 subjects from 6 global collaborators. A freely available public database, intended as a resource for researchers studying the immune response to SARS-CoV-2, is where the repertoires were released.

Comment on this clone: Its antigen has not been determined. No much larger clonotype is one base removed from it; base qualities were not supplied.

General conclusions and limits of the study: How much clinical and demographic metadata was included differed by source and by participant, and the metadata was provided uncurated.

One collaborating source in Seattle enrolled patients while the patients were actively infected and followed the patients over time throughout the course of disease. Whole blood was collected in K2EDTA tubes by collaborating institutions according to the institutions' own protocols. Collaborator samples were shipped for TCRbeta analysis as frozen whole blood, isolated PBMCs, or DNA extracted from either sample type. Its CDR3 holds 13 amino acids, cysteine through phenylalanine. The DNA shown is the 39-base CDR3, in frame from base 1. Taken from the germline V gene, the CDR1 and CDR2 loops are MDHEN and SYDVKM. V is pared back by 11 bases and J by 2 bases, with 16 bases lying between the germline termini. TCRbeta CDR3 regions were amplified from genomic DNA by means of the immunoSEQ Assay, a bias-controlled multiplex PCR. The study's own analysis went as follows. The number of nucleated cells in each sample was estimated by amplification of reference gene primers within the assay. To quantify the absolute abundance of each unique TCRbeta CDR3 rearrangement, sequence reads were collapsed and filtered. For each sample, productive Simpson clonality was calculated by taking the square root of Simpson's diversity index across productive rearrangements. This is the immuneACCESS table as TCRdb keeps it, with only in-frame sequences that have V and J called. A part of the clones is gone; compared with another copy, unresolved V genes explain less than half, and the rest is unexplained. V, J and clone size derive from that table, while D and trimming were established from the DNA sequence. Across this sample there are a few hundred thousand clones, with 75% to 90% seen only once. Clones ranked in the top ten supply roughly 2.9% of the sample.

The sequencing sample was made of peripheral blood. This clonotype was obtained from a woman under 40 with COVID-19, enrolled during active disease. The sequence joins TRBV28 to TRBJ2-7; confidence is insufficient to name the D gene. The CDR3 sequence is CASAPGPPYEQYF. In nucleotides, the sequence is TGTGCCTCCGCTCCGGGTCCCCCCTACGAGCAGTACTTC.